This record concerns one TCR beta chain sequence. Its target is unknown. The CDR3 has 14 amino acids. From germline, CDR1 is SNHLY and CDR2 FYNNEI. V shed 1 base and J 4 bases; nucleotides not matched to a gene: 3. These data belong to a study of cytomegalovirus exposure and HLA in healthy donors. Study summary: Earlier sequencing of 150 million to 200 million T cells yielded approximately 120 million unique TCR beta sequences. Overall study results and limits: Researchers reported in a later analysis that common viral pathogens appeared linked to several top clusters.

The PCR had 60 Vbeta and 13 Jbeta primers. Sequencing used immunoSEQ multiplex PCR; TCRdb keeps in-frame clones, though not all of them. This repertoire shows about 78,000 clones, 72% found once; its top ten account for 8.5% to 14%. The source material was PBMCs. This TCR came from a woman aged 35 to 49 in good health and CMV-seropositive. The V call is TRBV2, the J call TRBJ2-5, with 7 nucleotides matching TRBD1. CDR3 in DNA: TGTGCCAGCAGTGAAGACAGGGGCATAGAGACCCAGTACTTC. Protein sequence: CASSEDRGIETQYF.